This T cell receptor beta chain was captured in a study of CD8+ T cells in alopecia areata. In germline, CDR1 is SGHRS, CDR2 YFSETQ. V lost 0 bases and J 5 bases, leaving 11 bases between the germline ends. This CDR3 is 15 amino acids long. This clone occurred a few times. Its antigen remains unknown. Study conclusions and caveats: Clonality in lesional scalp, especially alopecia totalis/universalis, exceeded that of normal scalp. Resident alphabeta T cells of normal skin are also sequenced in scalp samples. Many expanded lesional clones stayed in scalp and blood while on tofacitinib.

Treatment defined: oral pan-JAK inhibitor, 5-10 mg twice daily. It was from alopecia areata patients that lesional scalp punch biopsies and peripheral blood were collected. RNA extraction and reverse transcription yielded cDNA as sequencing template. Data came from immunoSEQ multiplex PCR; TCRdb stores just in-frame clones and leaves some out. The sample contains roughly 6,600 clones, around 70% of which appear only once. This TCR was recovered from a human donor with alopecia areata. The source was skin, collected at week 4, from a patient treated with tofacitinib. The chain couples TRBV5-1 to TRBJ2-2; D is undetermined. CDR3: CASSLGRAGTGELFF. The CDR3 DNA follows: TGCGCCAGCAGCTTGGGTAGAGCTGGGACCGGGGAGCTGTTTTTT.